This T cell receptor (beta chain) was identified during a study of chemoradiotherapy in HPV16-positive cancers (dated by TCRdb to the early 2020s). Context from the whole study: Using functional T-cell assays on cells from two HPV16-positive patients, the researchers defined candidate HPV-specific T-cell clones and common TCR motifs. Next, the candidate HPV-specific TCRs and motifs were followed in TCR repertoires from about 90 patients with HPV-related cancers. The study asked whether T-cell immunity against the HPV oncoproteins E6 and E7 changes during chemoradiotherapy and whether it affects survival. Findings and caveats that apply to the study as a whole: The functional definition of HPV-specific T cells came from only a couple of HPV16-positive patients, and the survival association was reported for HPV16-positive patients. Expansion of candidate HPV-specific clones and E7-related TCR motifs was observed in the tumor microenvironment during treatment, whereas no such expansion was observed for non-HPV-specific T cells. Improved recurrence-free survival in HPV16-positive patients was associated with expansion of HPV-responsive T cells during chemoradiotherapy.

The library came from the immunoSEQ multiplex PCR assay. TCRdb took this table from immuneACCESS and kept in-frame rearrangements with V and J called. Such tables lack part of the clones; where checked against another copy, unresolved V genes explain under half of the gap, and the rest is unexplained. The sample table holds 25,000 to 40,000 clones, of which about 91% were seen once. Approximately 5% of the sample goes to the ten largest clones. Repertoires were sampled repeatedly over the course of chemoradiotherapy, so clonal expansion could be followed in the tumor microenvironment. Details on this clone: It has no known antigen specificity. No much larger clonotype is one base removed from it; base qualities were not supplied.

Per the germline V gene, ENHRY is the CDR1 and SYGVKD is the CDR2. V loses 2 bases of germline sequence and J loses 2 bases, and the interval between the two ends is 8 bases. Taken from cysteine to phenylalanine, the CDR3 has 14 residues. The DNA shown is the 42-base CDR3, in frame from base 1. This TCR came from a human donor with HPV-associated anogenital cancer. This material consisted of blood, taken from a patient who underwent chemoradiotherapy. The chain is encoded by TRBV10-3 joined to TRBJ2-3, with no reliable assignment of the D segment. The nucleotide sequence reads as follows: TGTGCCATCAGTGAGGTTTCTGACACAGATACGCAGTATTTT. This codes for CAISEVSDTDTQYF.